The clone carrying this T cell receptor (beta chain) was recorded a few times. Antigen: not known. The data stem from a study of cytomegalovirus exposure and HLA in healthy donors. Study-wide points: A later analysis linked a missense variant in DCLRE1C to the trimming of TCR beta V and J genes. The dataset shows that most TCR sequences were rare, while some public TCRs occurred in many donors. No immune exposure information besides CMV serostatus was available.

A multiplex PCR was run with 60 Vbeta primers and 13 Jbeta primers. Repertoires were generated with immunoSEQ multiplex PCR, while TCRdb's copy carries only in-frame clones and drops some. Here the sample spans 200,000 to 250,000 clones, roughly 90% being singletons. Per germline, CDR1 SGHDT and CDR2 YYEEEE. V was clipped by 0 bases and J by 5 bases, with 17 bases between them. The CDR3 covers 16 residues. The specimen was PBMCs. The chain carries TRBV5-6 and TRBJ1-2; D is perhaps TRBD1 (5 bases). The receptor comes from a woman under 30 in good health and CMV-seronegative. The CDR3, as DNA: TGTGCCAGCAGCTTGGCCCCAGGGCCCGGGGGGTATGGCTACACCTTC. The encoded protein is CASSLAPGPGGYGYTF. The complete variable domain, with remaining parts taken from reference TRBV5-6 and TRBJ1-2, reads DAGVTQSPTHLIKTRGQQVTLRCSPKSGHDTVSWYQQALGQGPQFIFQYYEEEERQRGNFPDRFSGHQFPNYSSELNVNALLLGDSALYLCASSLAPGPGGYGYTFGSGTRLTVV.